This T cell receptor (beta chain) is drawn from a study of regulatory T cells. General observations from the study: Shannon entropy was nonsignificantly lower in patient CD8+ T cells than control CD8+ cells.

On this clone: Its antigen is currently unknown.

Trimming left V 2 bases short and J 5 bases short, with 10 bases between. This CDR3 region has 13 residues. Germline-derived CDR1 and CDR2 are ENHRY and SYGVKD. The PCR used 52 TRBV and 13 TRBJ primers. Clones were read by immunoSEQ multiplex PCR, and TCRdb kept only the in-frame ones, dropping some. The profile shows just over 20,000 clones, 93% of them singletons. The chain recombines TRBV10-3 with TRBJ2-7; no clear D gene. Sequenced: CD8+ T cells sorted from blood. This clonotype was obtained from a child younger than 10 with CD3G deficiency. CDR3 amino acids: CAISETPYHEQYF. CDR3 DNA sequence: TGTGCCATCAGTGAGACCCCTTACCACGAGCAGTACTTC.